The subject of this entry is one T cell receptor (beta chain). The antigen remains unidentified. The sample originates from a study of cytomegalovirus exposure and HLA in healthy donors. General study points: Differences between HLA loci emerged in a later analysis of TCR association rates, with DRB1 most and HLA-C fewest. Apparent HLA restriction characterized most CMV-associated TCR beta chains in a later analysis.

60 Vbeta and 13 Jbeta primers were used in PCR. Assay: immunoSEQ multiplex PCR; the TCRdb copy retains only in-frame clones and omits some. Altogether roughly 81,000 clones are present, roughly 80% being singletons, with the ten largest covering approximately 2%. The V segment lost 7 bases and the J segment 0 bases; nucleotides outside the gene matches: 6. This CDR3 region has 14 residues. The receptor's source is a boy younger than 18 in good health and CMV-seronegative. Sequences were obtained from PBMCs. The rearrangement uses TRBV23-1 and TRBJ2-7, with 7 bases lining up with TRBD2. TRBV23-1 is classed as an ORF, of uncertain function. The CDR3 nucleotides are TGCGCCAGCAACCGACGGGGGGTCTCCTACGAGCAGTACTTC. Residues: CASNRRGVSYEQYF.